This TCR beta chain was obtained from a study of T cells after yellow fever vaccination. For the study at large: The SMART-Seq v4 Ultra Low Input method served to prepare the low-cell-number fractions. Study-level points and caveats: The study noted that FACS-sorted repertoires could contain abundant clonotypes contaminating from the bulk population.

TCRdb analysed the 5' RACE reads with MiXCR anew, one entry per CDR3 protein. The table lists hundreds of thousands of distinct CDR3 sequences, around 4% of them singletons. This clonotype came up many times. Its antigen is currently unknown. The receptor's source is a man aged 18 to 29 who received the YFV17D yellow fever vaccine. The source was PBMCs, collected on the day of the yellow fever booster vaccination.

The CDR3 reads CATSQRGAATGELFF. The CDR3 bases are TGTGCCACCAGTCAGCGGGGGGCGGCCACCGGGGAGCTGTTTTTT. The chain is built from TRBV24-1 and TRBJ2-2; 9 bases match TRBD2. CDR1 and CDR2 from the germline V gene are KGHDR and SFDVKD. The CDR3 has 15 amino acids. V trimming: 6 bases; J trimming: 4 bases; junction bases outside the gene matches: 5.